This TCR beta chain comes out of a study of T cells in Graves' hyperthyroidism and ophthalmopathy. Study-wide results and caveats: Stable hyperthyroidism and ophthalmopathy were separated using 13 V-J signatures. The majority of expanded thyroid clonotypes above 0.001 also appeared in blood.

This clonotype was seen at least ten times. Its target is not known. Hyperthyroidism had been newly diagnosed in patients aged 18 to 65, and its duration was under 2 months. The diagnoses drew upon clinical symptoms, serum thyroxine and TRAb, thyroid ultrasound and orbital computed tomography. V dropped 6 bases and J dropped 4 bases, with 12 bases sitting between them. This CDR3 spans 14 amino acids. Amplification of TCR beta CDR3 regions used RNA as the template. With the HTBI primer set, the TCR CDR3 went through a first round of RT-PCR. TCRdb analysed the multiplex PCR reads with MiXCR anew, one entry per CDR3 protein. The data contain under 750,000 distinct CDR3 sequences, about 17% of them singletons.

Material for sequencing was blood. The sequence derives from a woman aged 45-65 years with Graves' hyperthyroidism that later progressed to Graves' ophthalmopathy. V is TRBV12-3 or TRBV12-4 and J is TRBJ1-4, with D perhaps TRBD1 (5 bases). The CDR3 spells CASRTGTSNEKLFF. CDR3 DNA: TGTGCCAGCAGAACCGGGACGAGTAATGAAAAACTGTTTTTT.